Listed here are 26 T cell receptor beta chains from one sample, sequenced in a study of T cell changes during pregnancy in multiple sclerosis. The protocol was immunoSEQ multiplex PCR, while the TCRdb copy is restricted to in-frame clones and leaves out a portion. The sample comprises tens of thousands of clones, 88% of which are singletons, and approximately 1.2% rests with the top ten. The source was CD4+ T cells from peripheral blood mononuclear cells, collected in the second trimester of pregnancy. The receptors here all came from a female donor with multiple sclerosis, enrolled in a pregnancy study.

The V call is TRBV19, the J call TRBJ2-3; possibly TRBD1 for D (5 bases). The CDR3 has 13 residues. V lost 8 bases and J 4 bases, leaving 13 bases between the germline ends. CDR1 LNHDA and CDR2 SQIVND come from the germline V gene (reference sequence). CDR3 sequence (DNA): TGTGCCAGTGGGTCCCAGGGTCCAGATACGCAGTATTTT. Amino acid sequence: CASGSQGPDTQYF.

V gene TRBV6-4 combines with J gene TRBJ2-1, with TRBD2 identical over 10 bases. Germline lookup yields CDR1 MRHNA and CDR2 SNTAGT. The CDR3 runs to 15 residues. V was clipped by 4 bases and J by 3 bases; unmatched bases: 3. The CDR3 sequence is CASSVSSGSYNEQFF. The CDR3 coding sequence is TGTGCCAGCAGTGTGTCTAGCGGGAGCTACAATGAGCAGTTCTTC.

The chain is built from TRBV28 and TRBJ1-3; the D is unclear. The CDR3 loop spans 14 amino acids. The V gene's germline CDR1 is MDHEN and CDR2 SYDVKM. The V end was cut by 2 bases, the J end by 4 bases, with 9 bases between. DNA for the CDR3: TGTGCCAGCAGTTTACTGCGATCCGGAAACACCATATATTTT. This encodes CASSLLRSGNTIYF.

The chain has TRBV27 and TRBJ2-7; D possibly corresponds to TRBD1 (6 bases). V dropped 6 bases and J dropped 0 bases, with 9 bases sitting between them. The CDR3 extends over 13 amino acids. Germline values: CDR1 MNHEY, CDR2 SMNVEV (reference sequence). CDR3 protein: CASSPRGSYEQYF. CDR3 coding DNA: TGTGCCAGCAGCCCCAGGGGCTCCTACGAGCAGTACTTC.

The genes are TRBV19 and TRBJ2-1; D is unresolved. V was trimmed by 4 bases and J by 2 bases, leaving 9 bases between them. The CDR3 loop spans 14 amino acids. Looked up from germline, CDR1 is LNHDA and CDR2 is SQIVND (reference sequence). The CDR3 is CASSTPVPYNEQFF. The CDR3 DNA reads as TGTGCCAGTAGTACCCCAGTCCCCTACAATGAGCAGTTCTTC.

This sequence joins TRBV7-9 and TRBJ2-3, with a tentative D call TRBD1 (6 bases). The V end was cut by 7 bases, the J end by 2 bases, with 10 bases between. Germline lookup yields CDR1 SEHNR and CDR2 FQNEAQ (reference sequence). The CDR3 extends over 13 amino acids. CDR3 DNA sequence: TGTGCCAGCACACAGGGCAACACAGATACGCAGTATTTT. Translation: CASTQGNTDTQYF.

This clone was picked up one time. V is TRBV28 and J is TRBJ2-1; maybe TRBD2 (7 bases). Trimming shortened V by 11 bases and J by 4 bases, and 15 bases separated the two germline ends. CDR1 and CDR2 from the germline V gene are MDHEN and SYDVKM. The CDR3 totals 13 residues. The CDR3 reads CAGRRGGYNEQFF. The CDR3 DNA follows: TGTGCCGGAAGGAGGGGGGGGTACAATGAGCAGTTCTTC.

In this sample, this clone turned up a few times. The V call is TRBV18, the J call TRBJ1-1; 8 nucleotides agree with TRBD1. CDR1 is KGHSH, CDR2 LQKENI, per germline. V lost 5 bases to trimming and J lost 7 bases; unmatched junction nucleotides: 6. CDR3 size: 13 residues. The CDR3 DNA reads TGTGCCAGCTCAAAAACCGGGACAGGTGAAGCTTTCTTT. This codes for CASSKTGTGEAFF.

This chain joins TRBV2 and TRBJ2-1; D is undetermined. The germline V and J ends were trimmed by 4 bases and 4 bases, with 11 bases remaining between them. The CDR3 spans 14 residues. Germline V lookup: CDR1 SNHLY, CDR2 FYNNEI. CDR3 in amino acids: CASSGSQLYNEQFF. The CDR3 DNA is TGTGCCAGCAGTGGTTCACAGTTGTACAATGAGCAGTTCTTC. The whole variable domain, filled in from reference TRBV2 and TRBJ2-1, reads EPEVTQTPSHQVTQMGQEVILRCVPISNHLYFYWYRQILGQKVEFLVSFYNNEISEKSEIFDDQFSVERPDGSNFTLKIRSTKLEDSAMYFCASSGSQLYNEQFFGPGTRLTVL.

The chain combines TRBV7-8 with TRBJ1-5; no clear D gene. Trimming removed 5 bases at V and 7 bases at J, with 21 bases between. From germline, CDR1 is SGHVS and CDR2 FQNEAQ. The CDR3 spans 16 residues. This CDR3 reads CASSASGRRLGQPQHF. The CDR3 bases are TGTGCCAGCAGCGCGTCCGGGAGGCGCTTAGGGCAGCCCCAGCATTTT.

The rearrangement uses TRBV5-1 and TRBJ2-7; 8 bases align to TRBD2. The V gene end was trimmed by 0 bases and the J gene end by 5 bases; junction bases not matched to a gene: 4. The germline V gene encodes CDR1 SGHRS and CDR2 YFSETQ. This CDR3 region has 14 residues. The CDR3 DNA sequence: TGCGCCAGCAGCTTGGCCGCGACTAGCGACGAGCAGTACTTC. Its translation: CASSLAATSDEQYF.

This clone was picked up one time. An end of the junction differs from the germline gene, which may be a read error. The chain is built from TRBV27 and TRBJ2-7, with TRBD1 matching 7 bases. CDR1 and CDR2 from the germline V gene are MNHEY and SMNVEV (reference sequence). The CDR3 spans 16 residues. In nucleotides, the CDR3 is TGTGCCAGCAGTCTATCGACCGGGGACAGATCCTACGAGCAGTACTTC. The encoded protein is CASSLSTGDRSYEQYF.

The gene calls are TRBV19 and TRBJ2-1; 7 positions match TRBD1. The V gene's germline CDR1 is LNHDA and CDR2 SQIVND (reference sequence). This CDR3 spans 15 amino acids. Trimming removed 4 bases from V and 3 bases from J; junction bases left unmatched: 6. The CDR3 spells CASSNPGQLYNEQFF. For the CDR3, the DNA is TGTGCCAGTAGTAACCCGGGACAGCTCTACAATGAGCAGTTCTTC.

The V gene is TRBV5-1, the J gene TRBJ2-1; possibly TRBD2 for D (6 bases). Germline V CDR1 and CDR2: SGHRS, YFSETQ. V was cut by 5 bases and J by 0 bases, with 9 bases left in between. The CDR3 loop spans 14 amino acids. The CDR3 sequence: CASRRDFSYNEQFF. The CDR3 region has the DNA TGCGCCAGCAGAAGGGACTTCTCCTACAATGAGCAGTTCTTC.

The CDR3 here is CASSLKGTSRTEGTQYF. CDR3 in DNA: TGCGCCAGCAGCTTAAAGGGGACTAGCCGGACGGAGGGTACGCAGTATTTT. The J gene is TRBJ2-3, the V gene TRBV5-1, with TRBD2 identical over 9 bases. Germline CDR1 SGHRS, CDR2 YFSETQ. V shed 2 bases and J 8 bases; nucleotides not matched to a gene: 15. CDR3 length: 17 amino acids.

The chain links TRBV11-3 to TRBJ2-7; the D gene is possibly TRBD1 (6 bases). Germline V gives CDR1 SGHNT, CDR2 YENEEA. Between the trimmed V and J ends, which lost 4 bases and 4 bases, there was a span of 17 bases. The CDR3 spans 15 residues. This chain's CDR3 is CASSYTGTKDYEQYF. The CDR3 nucleotides read TGTGCCAGCAGCTACACCGGGACAAAGGATTACGAGCAGTACTTC.

CDR3 DNA sequence: TGTGCCAGCTCACCACTAGCGGGTGTCTCCTACGAGCAGTACTTC. Its protein is CASSPLAGVSYEQYF. This sequence joins TRBV18 and TRBJ2-7; 7 nucleotides line up with TRBD2. Germline assignment: CDR1 KGHSH and CDR2 LQKENI. V shed 1 base and J 0 bases; nucleotides not matched to a gene: 3. This CDR3 is built from 15 residues.

This clone has only one observation. The gene calls are TRBV5-1 and TRBJ2-7; D may be TRBD1 (5 bases). V was cut by 4 bases and J by 0 bases, with 14 bases left in between. The CDR3 extends over 15 amino acids. The germline gives CDR1 SGHRS, CDR2 YFSETQ. CDR3 coding DNA: TGCGCCAGCAGCCTTACGGCAGGGCGCTCCTACGAGCAGTACTTC. Translated: CASSLTAGRSYEQYF. Filled out from reference TRBV5-1 and TRBJ2-7, the complete variable domain reads KAGVTQTPRYLIKTRGQQVTLSCSPISGHRSVSWYQQTPGQGLQFLFEYFSETQRNKGNFPGRFSGRQFSNSRSEMNVSTLELGDSALYLCASSLTAGRSYEQYFGPGTRLTVT.

Here the CDR3 reads CASTPRRPIDQPQHF. The CDR3 DNA reads TGTGCCAGTACCCCGAGGCGACCGATAGATCAGCCCCAGCATTTT. The chain carries TRBV19 and TRBJ1-5; the D is unclear. Trimming shortened V by 7 bases and J by 5 bases, and 18 bases separated the two germline ends. Germline loops: CDR1 LNHDA, CDR2 SQIVND (reference sequence). The CDR3 extends over 15 amino acids.

V is TRBV6-5 and J is TRBJ2-7, with TRBD2 as a possible D gene (5 bases). The CDR3 is 15 residues long. Germline V lookup: CDR1 MNHEY, CDR2 SVGAGI. V lost 2 bases and J lost 5, with 16 bases in between. CDR3 amino acids: CASSYQNRLEDEQYF. Here the CDR3 DNA reads TGTGCCAGCAGTTACCAGAATCGGCTGGAGGACGAGCAGTACTTC.

The V gene is TRBV4-2, the J gene TRBJ2-7, with TRBD1 matching over 7 bases. The V segment lost 0 bases and the J segment 2 bases; nucleotides outside the gene matches: 4. The CDR3 sequence is 15 residues long. The germline V gene encodes CDR1 LGHNA and CDR2 YNFKEQ. CDR3 protein: CASSQERQGPYEQYF. For the CDR3, the DNA is TGTGCCAGCAGCCAAGAAAGACAGGGACCCTACGAGCAGTACTTC.

Only one count was recorded for this clone. This chain joins TRBV2 and TRBJ2-3; 7 bases line up with TRBD1. The V segment lost 2 bases and the J segment 6 bases; nucleotides outside the gene matches: 17. CDR1 and CDR2 (germline): SNHLY, FYNNEI. There are 18 residues in the CDR3. CDR3 in amino acids: CASSESYGTDPHSDTQYF. The CDR3 DNA reads TGTGCCAGCAGTGAATCATACGGGACAGACCCTCACAGCGATACGCAGTATTTT.

This clone was counted once. The chain has TRBV6-5 and TRBJ1-1, with a weak D call TRBD1 (6 bases). CDR3 length: 16 amino acids. Germline loops: CDR1 MNHEY, CDR2 SVGAGI. Trimming cost V 3 bases and J 0 bases, with 14 bases left between them. CDR3 region: CASSYRTDRLNTEAFF. The CDR3 DNA sequence: TGTGCCAGCAGTTATCGAACGGACAGATTGAACACTGAAGCTTTCTTT.

The chain links TRBV2 to TRBJ2-7, with TRBD2 matching over 7 bases. The V and J ends lost 5 bases and 5 bases, in that order; junction bases with no gene match: 15. Germline V lookup: CDR1 SNHLY, CDR2 FYNNEI. The CDR3 spans 16 residues. The CDR3 sequence is CASSTDLGGSPHEQYF. The CDR3 DNA is TGTGCCAGCAGTACAGATCTTGGCGGGAGTCCCCACGAGCAGTACTTC. Together with reference TRBV2 and TRBJ2-7, the CDR3 gives the full variable domain: EPEVTQTPSHQVTQMGQEVILRCVPISNHLYFYWYRQILGQKVEFLVSFYNNEISEKSEIFDDQFSVERPDGSNFTLKIRSTKLEDSAMYFCASSTDLGGSPHEQYFGPGTRLTVT.

The rearrangement links TRBV6-1 to TRBJ1-5; 8 nucleotides match TRBD1. Germline values: CDR1 MNHNS, CDR2 SASEGT. V trimming: 7 bases; J trimming: 4 bases; junction bases outside the gene matches: 3. The CDR3 is made up of 13 amino acids. The CDR3 protein is CASNGQGNQPQHF. The CDR3 nucleotides are TGTGCCAGCAACGGACAGGGTAATCAGCCCCAGCATTTT.

The CDR3 DNA reads TGTGCCAGTGAAGCGCCACCTCCCTACAATGAGCAGTTCTTC. This codes for CASEAPPPYNEQFF. The chain combines TRBV19 with TRBJ2-1; no definite D call. Looked up from germline, CDR1 is LNHDA and CDR2 is SQIVND (reference sequence). The V end was cut by 8 bases, the J end by 2 bases, with 13 bases between. The CDR3 runs 14 residues. The full variable domain, in which reference TRBV19 and TRBJ2-1 provide the parts outside the CDR3, is DGGITQSPKYLFRKEGQNVTLSCEQNLNHDAMYWYRQDPGQGLRLIYYSQIVNDFQKGDIAEGYSVSREKKESFPLTVTSAQKNPTAFYLCASEAPPPYNEQFFGPGTRLTVL.